This entry describes one T cell receptor beta chain. The data were obtained in a study of CD8 T cells in Susac syndrome. The authors reverse transcribed about 0.45 to 1 ug RNA with random hexamers. The authors amplified TCR beta CDR3 across 54 Vbeta and 13 Jbeta using immunoSEQ multiplex PCR. TCRdb used MiXCR to reprocess the immunoSEQ multiplex PCR reads, holding one entry per CDR3 protein. The repertoire holds fewer than 300,000 distinct CDR3 sequences, with about 85% as singletons. Germline V gene lookup returns CDR1 MDHEN and CDR2 SYDVKM. This CDR3 is built from 14 residues. The germline V and J ends were trimmed by 6 bases and 4 bases, with 15 bases remaining between them.

The chain employs TRBV28 and TRBJ1-2; tentatively, D is TRBD1 (5 bases). Sequencing used CD8+ T cells from PBMCs. This TCR was sampled from a human donor with multiple sclerosis. As DNA, the CDR3 is TGTGCCAGCAGACCCCGGGGGATGGGCTATGGCTACACCTTC. This sequence encodes CASRPRGMGYGYTF.